This TCR beta chain was retrieved from a study of PD-L1 blockade in urothelial cancer (TCRdb year 2017). Regarding the study in general: Therapy was started at some point between 2012 and 2014 for all patients, and atezolizumab 1,200 mg was administered intravenously every 3 weeks. About 90% of the roughly 29 patients were males with bladder-origin urothelial cancer, and about 65% of the roughly 30 reported a prior smoking history. An ECOG performance status of 0 or 1 was recorded for the patients, and 0 to 3 prior chemotherapy regimens had been received by the patients. Blood samples were analyzed at 3 weeks after treatment start (second dose) and at 6 weeks after treatment start. Blood samples gave median yields of around 150,000 T cells and 80,000 or so unique TCRs, along with a median clonality of 0.080. An exploratory multi-omic analysis was conducted of the somatic, immune and clinical correlates of response to PD-L1 blockade with atezolizumab in urothelial cancer. TCR sequencing covered pretreatment tumor samples and matched, serially collected peripheral blood taken before and after atezolizumab treatment. Durable clinical benefit was defined as a progression-free survival longer than 6 months, and TCR features were additionally tested against progression-free survival and overall survival. Whole exome sequencing and RNA sequencing of pretreatment tumors were performed alongside TCR sequencing in the same patients. Roughly 9 patients reached durable clinical benefit, while about 19 patients did not. Pretreatment blood TCR-seq was available for about 27 patients, at least one posttreatment blood collection was obtained for around 25 patients, and tumor TCR-seq was available for around 25 patients. Results and caveats for the whole study, not just this receptor: Among patients with durable benefit, tumor-associated TCR clones showed greater expansion in peripheral blood 3 weeks after treatment started (n of about 20, p = 0.022). Because of the small sample size (n of about 29) and the many exploratory analyses performed, the results are intended to be regarded as hypothesis-generating. A pretreatment peripheral blood TCR clonality below the median was linked to improved progression-free and overall survival.

Concerning this clone itself: Its antigen is still unknown. Base qualities are missing; no much larger clone stands one base away.

The CDR3 starts with the cysteine, ends with the phenylalanine, and has 15 residues. Only CDR3 DNA remains: 45 bases, in frame from the first base. V is cut back by 4 bases and J by 3 bases, with 6 bases in the junction unmatched. CDR1 is given as SGHRS and CDR2 as YFSETQ, both from the germline V gene. Synthetic TCR analog templates were spiked into each PCR so that absolute template abundance could be estimated from read counts. The immunoSEQ assay used bias-controlled V and J gene primers to amplify TCRbeta CDR3 regions from genomic DNA. Sequencing of rearranged TCRbeta segments was performed at approximately 20X coverage. On the authors' methods: Clustering was used to correct sequencing errors, and CDR3s were annotated against IMGT so that V, D and J genes could be assigned. Only productive TCRbeta rearrangements were used in downstream analyses, excluding out-of-frame or stop-codon sequences. Clonality was computed as one minus Shannon entropy normalized by the log of the number of unique productive sequences. Fisher's exact test with Benjamini-Hochberg correction, at a threshold of adjusted p below 0.01, was used to find clones that differed between time points or between blood and tumor. TCRdb took over this immuneACCESS table, retaining in-frame rearrangements with V and J assigned. Such tables are incomplete; in checked studies, under half of the missing clones stem from an unresolved V gene, and the remainder is unexplained. V and J calls and clone size come straight from that table; D and trimming were deduced from the DNA. This sample is represented by about 84,000 clones; 82% of them were singletons. In total, the top ten clones hold 8% to 10% of the sample.

The cohort included some 30 patients with locally advanced or metastatic urothelial carcinoma who were treated at Memorial Sloan Kettering on a trial protocol. Peripheral blood mononuclear cells were collected pretreatment and during treatment, with between 1 and 8 total time points per patient. The Qiagen DNeasy Blood extraction kit was used to purify genomic DNA from total PBMCs and from tumor samples. PBMCs were collected pretreatment and during treatment, and were isolated and stored as previously described. The sequence was collected from a man between 65 and 85 years old with urothelial cancer. The sample in question was PBMCs, obtained around atezolizumab (anti-PD-L1) treatment. The V and J genes are TRBV5-1 and TRBJ2-3; TRBD1 fits 9 bases in the junction. CDR3 reads: CASSPGQGPTDTQYF. The bases read TGCGCCAGCAGCCCCGGACAGGGGCCGACAGATACGCAGTATTTT. When the CDR3 is completed using the reference TRBV5-1 and TRBJ2-3 genes on either side, the full variable domain is KAGVTQTPRYLIKTRGQQVTLSCSPISGHRSVSWYQQTPGQGLQFLFEYFSETQRNKGNFPGRFSGRQFSNSRSEMNVSTLELGDSALYLCASSPGQGPTDTQYFGPGTRLTVL.